The clone carrying this T cell receptor (beta chain) was picked up a small number of times. Its antigen is not known. V was pared by 2 bases and J by 7 bases, with 4 bases of the junction left unmatched. The CDR3 sequence is 15 residues long. Combining a sample-barcoded 5' primer with a J-beta primer mix, a second PCR ran for about 6 to 11 cycles. In TCRdb, the 5' RACE reads were re-called with MiXCR into one record per CDR3 protein. Among some 1.4 million distinct CDR3 sequences listed, approximately 40% were seen once. This sample stems from a study of blood T cells in healthy people across ages. General observations from the study: Diversity of TCR beta per million T cells declined in a roughly linear way with age.

Sequencing used blood. The TCR originated in a woman under 30 in good health. The J gene is TRBJ1-6, the V gene TRBV12-3 or TRBV12-4; 8 nucleotides align to TRBD1. CDR3 DNA: TGTGCCAGCAGTTTACGGACAGGGTGGAATTCACCCCTCCACTTT. The encoded protein is CASSLRTGWNSPLHF.